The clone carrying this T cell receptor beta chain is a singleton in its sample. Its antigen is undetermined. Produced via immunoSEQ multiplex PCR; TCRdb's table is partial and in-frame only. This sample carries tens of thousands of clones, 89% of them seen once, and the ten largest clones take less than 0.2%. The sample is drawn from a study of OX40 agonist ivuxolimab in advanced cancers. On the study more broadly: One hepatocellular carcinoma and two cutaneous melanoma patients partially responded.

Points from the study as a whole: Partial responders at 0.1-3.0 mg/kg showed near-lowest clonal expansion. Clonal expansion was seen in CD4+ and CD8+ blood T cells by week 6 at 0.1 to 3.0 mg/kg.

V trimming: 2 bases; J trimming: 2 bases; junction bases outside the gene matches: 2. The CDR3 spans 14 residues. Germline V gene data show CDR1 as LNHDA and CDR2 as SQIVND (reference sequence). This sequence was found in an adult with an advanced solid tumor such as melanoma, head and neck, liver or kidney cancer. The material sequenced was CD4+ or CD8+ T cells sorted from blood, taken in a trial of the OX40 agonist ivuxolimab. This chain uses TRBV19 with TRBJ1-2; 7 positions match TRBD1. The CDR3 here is CASSIQQGNYGYTF. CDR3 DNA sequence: TGTGCCAGTAGTATACAACAGGGGAACTATGGCTACACCTTC. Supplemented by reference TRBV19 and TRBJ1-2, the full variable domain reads DGGITQSPKYLFRKEGQNVTLSCEQNLNHDAMYWYRQDPGQGLRLIYYSQIVNDFQKGDIAEGYSVSREKKESFPLTVTSAQKNPTAFYLCASSIQQGNYGYTFGSGTRLTVV.